One and the same sample provided the 18 T cell receptor beta chains below, sequenced in a study of spatial heterogeneity in lung cancer. As for time point: blood at routine non-recurrence follow-up after resection. TCRdb passed the 5' RACE reads through MiXCR, listing each CDR3 protein once. The table records under 75,000 distinct CDR3 sequences, less than 9.5% of them present only once. This material consisted of PBMCs, taken at follow-up. The origin of the receptors is a female donor with early-stage non-small cell lung cancer.

Only a few counts were recorded for this clonotype. The gene calls are TRBV29-1 and TRBJ1-1; TRBD1 agrees at 7 bases. There are 12 residues in the CDR3. Germline CDR1 and CDR2: SQVTM and ANQGSEA. V gave up 7 bases and J gave up 3 bases; unmatched junction bases: 5. DNA of the CDR3: TGCAGCGCCGGACAGGCCTACACTGAAGCTTTCTTT. It is translated as CSAGQAYTEAFF. Together with reference TRBV29-1 and TRBJ1-1, the CDR3 gives the full variable domain: SAVISQKPSRDICQRGTSLTIQCQVDSQVTMMFWYRQQPGQSLTLIATANQGSEATYESGFVIDKFPISRPNLTFSTLTVSNMSPEDSSIYLCSAGQAYTEAFFGQGTRLTVV.

This clonotype was seen more than once but under ten times. J is TRBJ1-1 and V is TRBV20-1; D is unclear. CDR1 and CDR2 (germline): DFQATT, SNEGSKA (reference sequence). This CDR3 comprises 12 residues. V was shortened by 6 bases and J by 3 bases, with 11 bases between the two germline ends. CDR3 DNA: TGCAGTGCCCCGACCCGGGACACTGAAGCTTTCTTT. Protein: CSAPTRDTEAFF.

In its sample, this clonotype was seen many times. The rearrangement joins TRBV10-3 to TRBJ2-5, with D possibly being TRBD1 (6 bases). The CDR3 has 13 amino acids. Trimming shortened V by 6 bases and J by 7 bases, and 15 bases separated the two germline ends. Germline CDR1 reads ENHRY; CDR2 reads SYGVKD. In DNA, the CDR3 is TGTGCCATCAGAGATCGGGACACCGGGACCCAGTACTTC. Translating gives CAIRDRDTGTQYF.

This clonotype was picked up many times. The V gene is TRBV29-1, the J gene TRBJ2-7; TRBD1 agrees at 7 bases. Per the germline V gene, CDR1 is SQVTM and CDR2 is ANQGSEA. V lost 8 bases to trimming and J lost 7 bases; unmatched junction nucleotides: 14. This CDR3 has 13 amino acids. CDR3 nucleotides: TGCAGCACCCATTCGACAGTACAGGGGGAGCAGTACTTC. This translates into CSTHSTVQGEQYF.

This clonotype was detected ten times or more. The gene calls are TRBV5-4 and TRBJ2-1, with 8 bases fitting TRBD2. The CDR3 covers 14 residues. The V gene's germline CDR1 is SGHNT and CDR2 YYREEE (reference sequence). J lost 9 bases, V lost 5 bases, and 10 bases had no gene match. The CDR3 reads CASSFKAGAGEQFF. CDR3 nucleotide sequence: TGTGCCAGCAGTTTTAAAGCGGGAGCGGGTGAGCAGTTCTTC. The full variable domain, its missing parts supplied by reference TRBV5-4 and TRBJ2-1, is ETGVTQSPTHLIKTRGQQVTLRCSSQSGHNTVSWYQQALGQGPQFIFQYYREEENGRGNFPPRFSGLQFPNYSSELNVNALELDDSALYLCASSFKAGAGEQFFGPGTRLTVL.

This clonotype was seen many times. The V and J genes are TRBV7-9 and TRBJ1-6, with D possibly matching TRBD1 (5 bases). Trimming removed 3 bases at V and 11 bases at J, with 14 bases between. This CDR3 region has 14 residues. Germline CDR1 and CDR2: SEHNR and FQNEAQ (reference sequence). CDR3 sequence reads: CASSLAIRVAPLHF. CDR3 DNA: TGTGCCAGCAGCTTGGCCATCAGGGTTGCACCCCTCCACTTT. Full variable domain (rest looked up from reference TRBV7-9 and TRBJ1-6): DTGVSQNPRHKITKRGQNVTFRCDPISEHNRLYWYRQTLGQGPEFLTYFQNEAQLEKSRLLSDRFSAERPKGSFSTLEIQRTEQGDSAMYLCASSLAIRVAPLHFGNGTRLTVT.

The CDR3 is CASGVSSTDTQYF. For the CDR3, the DNA is TGTGCCAGCGGCGTGAGCAGCACAGATACGCAGTATTTT. The V and J genes are TRBV28 and TRBJ2-3, with D hard to call. Looked up from germline, CDR1 is MDHEN and CDR2 is SYDVKM. Trimming left V 8 bases short and J 0 bases short, with 9 bases between. The CDR3 runs to 13 residues. The full variable domain, its missing parts supplied by reference TRBV28 and TRBJ2-3, is DVKVTQSSRYLVKRTGEKVFLECVQDMDHENMFWYRQDPGLGLRLIYFSYDVKMKEKGDIPEGYSVSREKKERFSLILESASTNQTSMYLCASGVSSTDTQYFGPGTRLTVL.

This chain joins TRBV20-1 and TRBJ2-5, with 11 bases identical to TRBD2. With V trimmed by 3 bases and J by 4 bases, 4 bases remained unmatched. The germline V gene encodes CDR1 DFQATT and CDR2 SNEGSKA (reference sequence). The CDR3 sequence is 14 residues long. The CDR3 nucleotides are TGCAGTGCTAGCGCCGGGACTAGCGGAGAGACCCAGTACTTC. This encodes CSASAGTSGETQYF.

This clonotype came up many times. The chain uses TRBV19 and TRBJ1-2; a possible D gene is TRBD1 (5 bases). The V and J ends lost 3 bases and 4 bases respectively, with 12 bases between them. The CDR3 is made up of 14 amino acids. Germline-derived CDR1 and CDR2 are LNHDA and SQIVND (reference sequence). CDR3 region: CASSIAGTAYGYTF. The CDR3 DNA sequence: TGTGCCAGTAGTATCGCCGGGACCGCCTATGGCTACACCTTC.

The sample holds a few counts of this clonotype. This rearrangement joins TRBV7-9 to TRBJ2-7, with no clear D. V was pared by 4 bases and J by 6 bases, with 10 bases between. Germline V gene data show CDR1 as SEHNR and CDR2 as FQNEAQ (reference sequence). The CDR3 is 12 residues long. The DNA for the CDR3 is TGTGCCAGCAGCTCCCACGGCAGCGAGCAGTACTTC. Its translation: CASSSHGSEQYF. The full variable domain, with the rest looked up from reference TRBV7-9 and TRBJ2-7, is DTGVSQNPRHKITKRGQNVTFRCDPISEHNRLYWYRQTLGQGPEFLTYFQNEAQLEKSRLLSDRFSAERPKGSFSTLEIQRTEQGDSAMYLCASSSHGSEQYFGPGTRLTVT.

The CDR3 spells CASSPLGADNQPQHF. Written as DNA, the CDR3 is TGCGCCAGCAGCCCTCTTGGGGCTGACAATCAGCCCCAGCATTTT. The rearrangement joins TRBV5-1 to TRBJ1-5, with D perhaps TRBD1 (5 bases). CDR1 and CDR2 (germline): SGHRS, YFSETQ. The CDR3 sequence is 15 residues long. V lost 4 bases and J 3 bases, leaving 14 bases between the germline ends.

The J gene is TRBJ2-3, the V gene TRBV20-1, with TRBD2 matching over 7 bases. The trim removed 3 bases at V and 2 bases at J, leaving 5 bases unmatched. CDR1 is DFQATT and CDR2 is SNEGSKA in the germline V gene (reference sequence). This CDR3 has 14 residues. The CDR3 spells CSARGRGTTDTQYF. The DNA of the CDR3 is TGCAGTGCTAGGGGGCGGGGGACCACAGATACGCAGTATTTT.

This clonotype has a count of ten or more. The V gene is TRBV28, the J gene TRBJ1-3; 7 nucleotides agree with TRBD1. This CDR3 is 15 amino acids long. Germline CDR1 MDHEN, CDR2 SYDVKM. The V segment lost 7 bases and the J segment 1 base; nucleotides outside the gene matches: 7. DNA for the CDR3: TGTGCCAGCACGGAGGGGGCTGCTTCTGGAAACACCATATATTTT. This translates into CASTEGAASGNTIYF.

This clonotype was picked up many times. The chain combines TRBV29-1 with TRBJ2-2, with 7 bases aligning to TRBD1. Trimming removed 8 bases from V and 6 bases from J; junction bases left unmatched: 9. There are 13 residues in the CDR3. CDR1 is SQVTM and CDR2 is ANQGSEA in the germline V gene. The CDR3 DNA sequence: TGCAGCTTTCAGGGGGTAGGCGCCGGGGAGCTGTTTTTT. Protein product: CSFQGVGAGELFF.

This clonotype has ten or more counts. The chain combines TRBV5-4 with TRBJ2-5; 13 positions agree with TRBD2. The CDR3 is made up of 17 amino acids. Germline V gene sequence: CDR1 SGHNT, CDR2 YYREEE (reference sequence). V trimming: 4 bases; J trimming: 1 base; junction bases outside the gene matches: 7. The CDR3 reads CASSTGLAGPPQETQYF. The CDR3 DNA sequence: TGTGCCAGCAGCACGGGACTAGCGGGGCCACCCCAAGAGACCCAGTACTTC.

For this clonotype: Sequence at one end of the junction differs from germline and may be a read error. The chain employs TRBV5-1 and TRBJ2-7; 7 bases match TRBD1. Germline V CDR1 and CDR2: SGHRS, YFSETQ. The CDR3 runs 14 residues. Here the CDR3 reads CVSSSGQASYEQYF. The CDR3, as DNA: TGCGTCAGCAGCTCAGGACAGGCTTCCTACGAGCAGTACTTC.

This clonotype appeared a few times. This chain joins TRBV7-3 and TRBJ2-3; 9 bases are a match to TRBD2. Losses at the gene ends were 1 base for V and 3 bases for J; bases not matched to a gene: 2. Germline V gene lookup returns CDR1 SGHTA and CDR2 FQGTGA. CDR3 length: 15 residues. The CDR3 nucleotides read TGTGCCAGCAGCTTAAATAGCGGGGGTACAGATACGCAGTATTTT. Translated, it gives CASSLNSGGTDTQYF.

This clonotype was observed many times. The V call is TRBV3-1, the J call TRBJ2-3; D perhaps matches TRBD1 (5 bases). The V end lost 4 bases, the J end lost 1 base, and 9 bases lay between the germline ends. The germline V gene has CDR1 LGHDT and CDR2 YNNKEL (reference sequence). The CDR3 extends over 14 amino acids. The CDR3 loop reads CASSRAGRTDTQYF. The CDR3, as DNA: TGTGCCAGCAGCCGCGCAGGGCGCACAGATACGCAGTATTTT.